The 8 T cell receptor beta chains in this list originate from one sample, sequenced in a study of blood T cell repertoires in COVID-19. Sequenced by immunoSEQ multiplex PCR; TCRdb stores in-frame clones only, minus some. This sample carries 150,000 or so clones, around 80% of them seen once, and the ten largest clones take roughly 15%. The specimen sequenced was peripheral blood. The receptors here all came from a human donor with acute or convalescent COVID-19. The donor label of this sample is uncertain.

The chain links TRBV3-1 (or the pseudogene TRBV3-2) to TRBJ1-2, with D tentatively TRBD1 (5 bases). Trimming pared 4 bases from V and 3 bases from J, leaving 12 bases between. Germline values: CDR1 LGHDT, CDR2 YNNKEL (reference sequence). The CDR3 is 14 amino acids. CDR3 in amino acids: CASSLAQAYYGYTF. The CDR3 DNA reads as TGTGCCAGCAGCCTCGCACAGGCCTACTATGGCTACACCTTC.

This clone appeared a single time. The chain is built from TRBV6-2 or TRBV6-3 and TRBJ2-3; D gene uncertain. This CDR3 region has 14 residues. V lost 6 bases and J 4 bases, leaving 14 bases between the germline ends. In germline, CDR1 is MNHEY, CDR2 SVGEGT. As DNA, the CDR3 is TGTGCCAGCAGCCATATACTGCTCGCAGATACGCAGTATTTT. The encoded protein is CASSHILLADTQYF.

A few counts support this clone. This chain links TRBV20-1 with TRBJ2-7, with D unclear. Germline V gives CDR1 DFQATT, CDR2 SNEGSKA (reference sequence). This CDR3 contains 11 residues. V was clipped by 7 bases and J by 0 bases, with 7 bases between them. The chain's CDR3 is CSGAPSYEQYF. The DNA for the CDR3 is TGCAGTGGGGCTCCCTCCTACGAGCAGTACTTC.

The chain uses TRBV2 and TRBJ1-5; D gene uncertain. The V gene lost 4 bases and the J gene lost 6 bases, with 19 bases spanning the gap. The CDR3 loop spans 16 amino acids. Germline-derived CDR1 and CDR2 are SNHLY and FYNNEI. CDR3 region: CASSGILTVAPQPQHF. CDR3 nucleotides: TGTGCCAGCAGTGGAATCCTTACAGTCGCCCCTCAGCCCCAGCATTTT.

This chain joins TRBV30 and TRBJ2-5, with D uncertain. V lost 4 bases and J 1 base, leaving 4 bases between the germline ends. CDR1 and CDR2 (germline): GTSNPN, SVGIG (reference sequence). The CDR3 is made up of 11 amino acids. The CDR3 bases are TGTGCCTGGAACTTCCAAGAGACCCAGTACTTC. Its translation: CAWNFQETQYF.

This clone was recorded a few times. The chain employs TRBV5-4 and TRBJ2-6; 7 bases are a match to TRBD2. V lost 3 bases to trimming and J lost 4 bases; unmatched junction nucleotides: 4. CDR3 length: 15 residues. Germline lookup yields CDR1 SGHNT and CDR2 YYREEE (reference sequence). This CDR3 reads CASSSRGEGANVLTF. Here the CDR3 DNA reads TGTGCCAGCAGCTCACGGGGGGAAGGGGCCAACGTCCTGACTTTC. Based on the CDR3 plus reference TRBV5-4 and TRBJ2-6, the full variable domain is ETGVTQSPTHLIKTRGQQVTLRCSSQSGHNTVSWYQQALGQGPQFIFQYYREEENGRGNFPPRFSGLQFPNYSSELNVNALELDDSALYLCASSSRGEGANVLTFGAGSRLTVL.

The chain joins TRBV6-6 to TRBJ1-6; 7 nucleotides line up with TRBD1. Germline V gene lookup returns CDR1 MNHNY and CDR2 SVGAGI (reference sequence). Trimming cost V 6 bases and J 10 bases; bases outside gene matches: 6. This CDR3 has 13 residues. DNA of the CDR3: TGTGCCAGCAGAACTACAGGGGAGTCACCCCTCCACTTT. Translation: CASRTTGESPLHF.

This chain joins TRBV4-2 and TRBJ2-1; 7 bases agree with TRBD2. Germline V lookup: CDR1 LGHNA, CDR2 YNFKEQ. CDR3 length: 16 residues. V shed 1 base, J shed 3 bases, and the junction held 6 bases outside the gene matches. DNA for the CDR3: TGTGCCAGCAGCCAAGTGTTGGGGGGGGGCTACAATGAGCAGTTCTTC. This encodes CASSQVLGGGYNEQFF.